The clone carrying this T cell receptor (beta chain) was seen a handful of times. The sample originates from a study of blood T cells in healthy people across ages. Germline CDR1 reads SGHAT; CDR2 reads FQDESV (reference sequence). The CDR3 length is 15 residues. The ends lost 5 bases at V and 3 bases at J; junction bases unmatched: 10. The authors ran a second PCR of roughly 6 to 12 cycles using a sample-barcoded 5' primer and a J-beta primer mix. TCRdb analysed the 5' RACE reads with MiXCR anew, one entry per CDR3 protein. The sample carries about 1.6 million distinct CDR3 sequences, roughly 30% recorded once.

Sequenced sample: blood. The chain has TRBV11-1 and TRBJ2-7, with 7 bases lining up with TRBD1. The TCR was taken from a woman younger than 45 in good health. DNA for the CDR3: TGTGCCAGCAGCCCTGCCCTGGGACAGAACTACGAGCAGTACTTC. Amino acid sequence: CASSPALGQNYEQYF.